The clone carrying this TCR beta chain has a handful of counts. The antigen is unknown. The germline CDR1 and CDR2 sequences are SGHRS and YFSETQ. V lost 8 bases, J lost 7 bases, and 15 bases lay in between. This CDR3 is 12 amino acids long. These data belong to a study of blood T cells in healthy people across ages. Overall study findings and caveats: Comparison with aged donors showed that long-lived donors had more naive CD4+ cells and higher diversity. Diversity of TCR beta correlated strongly with naive T cell percentage.

Primers used in a second PCR of roughly 6 to 11 cycles were a sample-barcoded 5' primer and a J-beta primer mix. Template switching added a 12-random-nucleotide identifier to every cDNA molecule. TCRdb reprocessed the 5' RACE reads via MiXCR and lists one record per CDR3 protein. The sample comprises roughly 930,000 distinct CDR3 sequences, roughly 48% of which are singletons, and roughly 12% rests with the top ten. The chain couples TRBV5-1 to TRBJ1-1; D perhaps matches TRBD1 (6 bases). Sample: blood. The receptor comes from a man aged 30 to 39 in good health. CDR3 sequence reads: CASSTSDSEAFF. CDR3 in DNA: TGCGCCAGTAGCACCTCGGACAGTGAAGCTTTCTTT.